The entry that follows covers one T cell receptor beta chain sequence. It has no known antigen specificity. No much larger clone is present one base from it, and per-base qualities are unavailable. The immunoSEQ Assay, a bias-controlled multiplex PCR, was used to amplify TCRbeta CDR3 regions from genomic DNA. As for the original processing: The number of nucleated cells in each sample was estimated from the amplification of reference gene primers within the assay. Sequence reads were collapsed and filtered to measure the absolute abundance of every unique TCRbeta CDR3 rearrangement. For each sample, productive Simpson clonality was calculated as the square root of Simpson's diversity index over productive rearrangements. The source is immuneACCESS, and TCRdb retained only in-frame sequences with V and J called. Part of the clones is not carried over; for the studies checked, unresolved V genes explain less than half of this, and the remainder is unexplained. The V and J calls and clone size come from that table; D and trimming were worked out from the DNA. The table for this sample lists 100,000 to 150,000 clones; 75% to 90% of them were counted only once. About 8% of the sample is taken by the ten largest.

This sample is part of a study of blood T cell repertoires in COVID-19 (dated by TCRdb to the early 2020s). Background for the entire study: Samples from collaborators originated in the United States, Italy and Spain and spanned both the acute and convalescent phases of COVID-19. Sample metadata almost always included a de-identified subject ID, COVID-19 status, age in years and sex. The material from the prospective study consisted of cDNA or gDNA derived from T cells, B-cell-depleted T cells, or PBMCs. Where HLA class I and class II types were available, the types were taken from metadata supplied by the sample provider, not from assay-based typing. The repertoires were released in a freely available public database meant as a resource for research on the immune response to SARS-CoV-2. The dataset comprised deeply sampled blood TCRbeta repertoires from subjects exposed to, actively infected with, or recovered from COVID-19. Samples came from the ongoing ImmuneRACE study (first 160 participants) plus 1,254 subjects from 6 global collaborators.

The germline V gene sets CDR1 to LGHNT and CDR2 to FRNRAP. The CDR3 numbers 15 residues from cysteine through phenylalanine. The DNA shown is the 45-base CDR3, in frame from base 1. V has 2 bases trimmed and J has 4 bases trimmed; junction bases matching no gene number 1. Collaborating institutions collected whole blood in K2EDTA tubes following their own protocols. For TCRbeta analysis, collaborator samples were shipped as frozen whole blood, as isolated PBMCs, or as DNA extracted from either sample type. The full study reports these points: Clinical and demographic metadata were provided uncurated, with the amount varying by source and participant.

The receptor was isolated from a human donor in a cohort sampled during active COVID-19. The rearrangement combines TRBV12-5 with TRBJ2-2; 10 bases in the middle match TRBD2. The specimen sequenced was peripheral blood. The DNA sequence is TGTGCTAGTGGTTTGAGCGGGAGGGGCACCGGGGAGCTGTTTTTT. Translated, this gives CASGLSGRGTGELFF.